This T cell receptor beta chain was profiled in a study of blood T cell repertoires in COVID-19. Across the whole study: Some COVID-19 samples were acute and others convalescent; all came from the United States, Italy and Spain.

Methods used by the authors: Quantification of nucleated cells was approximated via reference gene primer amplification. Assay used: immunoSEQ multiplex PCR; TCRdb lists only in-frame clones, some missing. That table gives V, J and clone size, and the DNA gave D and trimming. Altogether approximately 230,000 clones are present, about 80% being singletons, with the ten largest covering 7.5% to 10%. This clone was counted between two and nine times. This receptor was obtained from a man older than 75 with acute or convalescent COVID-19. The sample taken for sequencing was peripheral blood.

The CDR3 here is CASSSRDRGNRLFF. DNA for the CDR3: TGTGCCAGCAGCAGCCGGGACAGGGGGAACAGACTGTTTTTT. V usage is TRBV11-2 and J usage is TRBJ1-4, with 11 nucleotides matching TRBD1. Germline CDR1 and CDR2: SGHAT and FQNNGV. The CDR3 spans 14 residues. J lost 13 bases, V lost 5 bases, and 9 bases had no gene match. The entire variable domain, with the rest obtained from reference TRBV11-2 and TRBJ1-4, is as follows: EAGVAQSPRYKIIEKRQSVAFWCNPISGHATLYWYQQILGQGPKLLIQFQNNGVVDDSQLPKDRFSAERLKGVDSTLKIQPAKLEDSAVYLCASSSRDRGNRLFFGSGTQLSVL.